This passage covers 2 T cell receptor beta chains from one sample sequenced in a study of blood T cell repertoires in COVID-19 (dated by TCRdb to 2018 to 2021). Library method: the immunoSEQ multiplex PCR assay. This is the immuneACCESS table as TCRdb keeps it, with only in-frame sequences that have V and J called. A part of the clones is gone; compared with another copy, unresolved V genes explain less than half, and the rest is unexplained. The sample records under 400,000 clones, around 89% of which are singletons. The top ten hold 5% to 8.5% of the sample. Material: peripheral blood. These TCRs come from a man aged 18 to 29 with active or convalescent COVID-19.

As DNA, the CDR3 is TGCGCCAGCAGCCAAGAGCCAGGGTTAGCCAAAAACATTCAGTACTTC. Translation gives CASSQEPGLAKNIQYF. The V gene is TRBV4-3, the J gene TRBJ2-4; D might be TRBD1 (5 bases). The germline CDR1 and CDR2 sequences are LGHNA and YSLEER. The length of the CDR3 is 16 residues. Trimming took 0 bases from V and 0 from J, leaving 9 bases between them.

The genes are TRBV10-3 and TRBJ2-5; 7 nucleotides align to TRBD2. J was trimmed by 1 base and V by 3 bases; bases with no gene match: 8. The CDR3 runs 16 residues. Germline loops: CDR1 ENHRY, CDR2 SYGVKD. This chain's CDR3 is CAISDGQGGSQETQYF. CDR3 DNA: TGTGCCATCAGTGACGGCCAGGGCGGGAGCCAAGAGACCCAGTACTTC.